Below, one T cell receptor (beta chain) is given with its context. The target antigen is unknown. The entirety of the isolated RNA underwent reverse transcription, so expressed TCRB transcripts were sequenced. Produced via immunoSEQ multiplex PCR; TCRdb's table is partial and in-frame only. The sample gives roughly 500,000 clones, 30% of which show up once; about 0.065% is in the top ten. This CDR3 is 14 amino acids long. Trimming pared 8 bases from V and 0 bases from J, leaving 16 bases between. The V gene's germline CDR1 is GTSNPN and CDR2 SVGIG (reference sequence). This specimen belongs to a study of beta chain features in type 1 diabetes. Study details: What patients shared with healthy donors was a similar profile of age, gender and cell yields. Regarding the study as a whole: Amplification by PCR could prefer shorter templates, with the same effect in patients and controls. VDJ junctions in type 1 diabetes patients carried more deletions and fewer insertions.

This chain links TRBV30 with TRBJ1-1, with D unclear. Sample: naive CD4+ T cells from blood. The sequence was obtained from a young man in good health. CDR3 coding DNA: TGTGCCGCTCGAAGTCGGAGCATGAACACTGAAGCTTTCTTT. It is translated as CAARSRSMNTEAFF.